These 32 T cell receptor beta chains came from one sample sequenced in a study of Graves' ophthalmopathy and Graves' hyperthyroidism. CDR3 regions of TCR beta were amplified from RNA transcripts. HTBI primers were employed in first-round RT-PCR, then a second-round multiplex PCR followed. A single record per CDR3 protein comes from TCRdb applying MiXCR to the multiplex PCR reads. The sample carries 500,000 to 700,000 distinct CDR3 sequences, 22% recorded once. The specimen was peripheral blood. These receptors were collected from a woman in her late teens or twenties with stable Graves' hyperthyroidism. Some clones in this sample may be carry-over from other donors' samples.

A note on this clonotype: Sequence at one end of the junction differs from germline and may be a read error. V is TRBV6-5 and J is TRBJ1-1; D gene unclear. This CDR3 has 13 amino acids. The V gene's germline CDR1 is MNHEY and CDR2 SVGAGI. The CDR3 DNA is TGTGCCAGCAGCTACTATACGAACACTGAAGCTTTCTTT. It specifies CASSYYTNTEAFF.

This clonotype was recorded at least ten times. The genes are TRBV6-2 or TRBV6-3 and TRBJ2-5; D gene ambiguous. The V gene lost 10 bases and the J gene lost 1 base, with 22 bases spanning the gap. The CDR3 is made up of 16 amino acids. The germline V gene has CDR1 MNHEY and CDR2 SVGEGT. CDR3 DNA sequence: TGTGCCACCCTGCAGCGCCCGGAACATCTCCAAGAGACCCAGTACTTC. It is translated as CATLQRPEHLQETQYF.

This clonotype was picked up a small number of times. V and J are TRBV4-1 and TRBJ2-5, with TRBD2 matching 10 bases. Germline CDR1 is MGHRA and CDR2 is YSYEKL. V lost 2 bases, J lost 5 bases, and 8 bases stayed unmatched. The CDR3 is made up of 16 amino acids. CDR3 coding DNA: TGCGCCAGCAGCCAAACCCACACTAGCGGGGTGGAGACCCAGTACTTC. This codes for CASSQTHTSGVETQYF.

This clonotype was seen only a few times. The chain has TRBV11-1 and TRBJ2-5; TRBD2 matches 10 bases. This CDR3 region has 17 residues. CDR1 is SGHAT, CDR2 FQDESV, per germline (reference sequence). V lost 3 bases to trimming and J lost 5 bases; unmatched junction nucleotides: 12. The DNA of the CDR3 is TGTGCCAGCAGCTTTGAGTTAGGGACTAGCGAGGACGAGACCCAGTACTTC. Amino acids: CASSFELGTSEDETQYF.

The J gene is TRBJ1-5, the V gene TRBV20-1, with D perhaps matching TRBD1 (6 bases). The CDR3 runs to 15 residues. The V end was cut by 0 bases, the J end by 7 bases, with 16 bases between. Germline V gives CDR1 DFQATT, CDR2 SNEGSKA (reference sequence). Here the CDR3 DNA reads TGCAGTGCTAGAGAAATTGGGGGGGGCGGCCAGCCCCAGCATTTT. Its translation: CSAREIGGGGQPQHF.

This clonotype was seen many times. The chain joins TRBV2 to TRBJ1-5, with TRBD1 matching over 7 bases. J was trimmed by 3 bases and V by 1 base; bases with no gene match: 9. The CDR3 has 17 amino acids. CDR1 and CDR2 (germline): SNHLY, FYNNEI. For the CDR3, the DNA is TGTGCCAGCAGTGAAGTTCGATGGGGACAGATCAATCAGCCCCAGCATTTT. Its protein product is CASSEVRWGQINQPQHF.

In this sample, this clonotype turned up many times. One end of the junction is discordant with germline, which a read error may explain. Written as DNA, the CDR3 is TGCGGTGCTGGAGCGGGGGGACTTGGGGAGACCCAGTACTTC. This encodes CGAGAGGLGETQYF. The genes are TRBV20-1 and TRBJ2-5, with 9 bases that match TRBD2. Germline V gives CDR1 DFQATT, CDR2 SNEGSKA (reference sequence). The CDR3 length is 14 residues.

This clonotype has just a few counts. The chain uses TRBV19 and TRBJ1-1, with D possibly matching TRBD1 (6 bases). Germline CDR1 is LNHDA and CDR2 is SQIVND (reference sequence). The CDR3 spans 16 residues. V lost 6 bases to trimming and J lost 5 bases, with 22 bases between them. The CDR3 DNA sequence: TGTGCCAGTAGCCCCTCCCCCTGGGAGGGGGGAACTGAAGCTTTCTTT. Translated, it gives CASSPSPWEGGTEAFF.

As for this clonotype: Likely a read error: the CDR3 ends without its conserved phenylalanine or tryptophan. The J gene is TRBJ1-2, the V gene TRBV13, with D perhaps matching TRBD1 (6 bases). Germline V gene sequence: CDR1 PRHDT, CDR2 FYEKMQ (reference sequence). The CDR3 extends over 13 amino acids. With 5 bases removed from V and 4 bases from J, the gap between germline ends came to 11 bases. The CDR3 coding sequence is TGTGCCAGCAGCCCCAAGGGGGGCTATGGCTACACCGTC. Encoded protein: CASSPKGGYGYTV.

This clonotype was seen ten or more times. V is TRBV14 and J is TRBJ1-1; no clear D. V shed 1 base and J shed 0 bases, with 15 bases lying between them. This CDR3 region has 17 residues. In germline, CDR1 is SGHDN, CDR2 FVKESK. CDR3 nucleotide sequence: TGTGCCAGCAGCCAAGCTTTGGCCGCTATGGTGAACACTGAAGCTTTCTTT. It encodes CASSQALAAMVNTEAFF.

This clonotype was detected ten times or more. The chain uses TRBV5-1 and TRBJ1-1; no definite D call. Germline lookup yields CDR1 SGHRS and CDR2 YFSETQ. This CDR3 comprises 11 residues. V was pared by 8 bases and J by 3 bases, with 8 bases between. This CDR3 is CASGGDTEAFF. The CDR3 nucleotides are TGCGCCAGTGGTGGGGACACTGAAGCTTTCTTT.

V and J are TRBV20-1 and TRBJ1-2, with D unclear. In germline, CDR1 is DFQATT, CDR2 SNEGSKA (reference sequence). The germline V and J ends were trimmed by 5 bases and 3 bases, with 16 bases remaining between them. The CDR3 runs 14 residues. CDR3 in amino acids: CSAQLALADYGYTF. The CDR3 nucleotides read TGCAGTGCTCAACTCGCCCTGGCGGACTATGGCTACACCTTC.

This clonotype has at least ten counts. The chain carries TRBV7-2 and TRBJ1-2; TRBD1 matches at 10 bases. With 5 bases clipped from V and 6 bases from J, the junction kept 3 bases outside the gene matches. CDR1 and CDR2 (germline): SGHTA, FQGNSA. CDR3 length: 13 amino acids. CDR3 amino acids: CASSRDRGHGYTF. The CDR3 DNA reads TGTGCCAGCAGCCGGGACAGGGGACATGGCTACACCTTC.

In its sample, this clonotype was seen many times. The chain has TRBV29-1 and TRBJ1-2; D uncertain. The CDR3 is 12 amino acids. V lost 4 bases and J lost 1, with 7 bases in between. CDR1 and CDR2 from the germline V gene are SQVTM and ANQGSEA. The CDR3 DNA reads as TGCAGCGTTGGGGGAATTAACTATGGCTACACCTTC. Residues: CSVGGINYGYTF.

This clonotype was counted at least ten times. The V and J genes are TRBV20-1 and TRBJ1-1; D gene ambiguous. This CDR3 contains 12 residues. Deletions cut 7 bases from V and 0 bases from J, with 9 bases between. Germline CDR1 and CDR2: DFQATT and SNEGSKA (reference sequence). In DNA form, the CDR3 reads TGCAGTGTCCAGACCGTGAACACTGAAGCTTTCTTT. As protein: CSVQTVNTEAFF.

This clonotype was observed at least ten times. The V gene is TRBV6-5, the J gene TRBJ1-6; perhaps TRBD1 as D (5 bases). The CDR3 runs 16 residues. V lost 0 bases and J 10 bases, leaving 16 bases between the germline ends. The germline gives CDR1 MNHEY, CDR2 SVGAGI. CDR3 DNA sequence: TGTGCCAGCAGTTACTCGAGTTTAAGAGGGGAATCACCCCTCCACTTT. Translation gives CASSYSSLRGESPLHF.

At least ten counts were recorded for this clonotype. The J gene is TRBJ1-3, the V gene TRBV20-1; no definite D call. Per germline, CDR1 DFQATT and CDR2 SNEGSKA (reference sequence). V was clipped by 4 bases and J by 0 bases, with 13 bases between them. This CDR3 contains 15 residues. This CDR3 reads CSAIGQLGSGNTIYF. The DNA for the CDR3 is TGCAGTGCTATCGGGCAGCTAGGCTCTGGAAACACCATATATTTT.

This clonotype was counted a few times. The chain recombines TRBV30 with TRBJ1-1; 7 bases match TRBD1. Germline V gene lookup returns CDR1 GTSNPN and CDR2 SVGIG (reference sequence). The CDR3 contains 13 residues. V shed 1 base and J 5 bases; nucleotides not matched to a gene: 4. This chain's CDR3 is CAWSATGWTEAFF. The CDR3 bases are TGTGCCTGGAGTGCGACAGGGTGGACTGAAGCTTTCTTT.

This clonotype appeared many times. The CDR3 DNA sequence: TGTGCCAGCAGCCAGGGGATTAGCGAGACCTACGAGCAGTACTTC. It translates to CASSQGISETYEQYF. The V and J genes are TRBV3-1 and TRBJ2-7; D possibly corresponds to TRBD2 (5 bases). Trimming took 3 bases from V and 2 from J, leaving 14 bases between them. The germline gives CDR1 LGHDT, CDR2 YNNKEL (reference sequence). The CDR3 length is 15 residues.

This clonotype has a count of ten or more. CDR3 in amino acids: CASSLGTSGDSSYEQYF. The CDR3 DNA reads TGTGCCAGCAGCTTGGGGACTAGCGGCGACAGCTCCTACGAGCAGTACTTC. This sequence joins TRBV7-6 and TRBJ2-7; 11 nucleotides align to TRBD2. The CDR3 covers 17 residues. From germline, CDR1 is SGHVS and CDR2 FNYEAQ. Unmatched junction bases numbered 7, after V lost 3 bases and J lost 0 bases. Supplemented by reference TRBV7-6 and TRBJ2-7, the full variable domain reads GAGVSQSPRYKVTKRGQDVALRCDPISGHVSLYWYRQALGQGPEFLTYFNYEAQQDKSGLPNDRFSAERPEGSISTLTIQRTEQRDSAMYRCASSLGTSGDSSYEQYFGPGTRLTVT.

The chain carries TRBV30 and TRBJ1-2, with D perhaps TRBD1 (5 bases). V lost 6 bases and J lost 7, with 12 bases in between. The length of the CDR3 is 11 residues. Germline-derived CDR1 and CDR2 are GTSNPN and SVGIG (reference sequence). The CDR3 reads CACARVFGYTF. The CDR3 nucleotides read TGTGCCTGTGCCAGGGTGTTTGGCTACACCTTC.

The rearrangement uses TRBV11-1 and TRBJ1-1; perhaps TRBD1 as D (6 bases). The ends were cut back, 5 bases at V and 2 bases at J, with 18 bases in the middle. Per the germline V gene, CDR1 is SGHAT and CDR2 is FQDESV (reference sequence). The CDR3 covers 16 residues. The CDR3 DNA is TGTGCCAGCAGCCAACAGGGTGGGGTGGCCAACACTGAAGCTTTCTTT. This codes for CASSQQGGVANTEAFF. The complete variable domain, with remaining parts taken from reference TRBV11-1 and TRBJ1-1, reads EAEVAQSPRYKITEKSQAVAFWCDPISGHATLYWYRQILGQGPELLVQFQDESVVDDSQLPKDRFSAERLKGVDSTLKIQPAELGDSAMYLCASSQQGGVANTEAFFGQGTRLTVV.

Here the CDR3 reads CASSIQVSSGELFF. The CDR3 bases are TGTGCCAGCAGCATACAGGTTTCCAGCGGGGAGCTGTTTTTT. This rearrangement joins TRBV7-9 to TRBJ2-2; the D gene is possibly TRBD1 (5 bases). With 5 bases removed from V and 7 bases from J, the gap between germline ends came to 14 bases. CDR3 length: 14 amino acids. Germline V gene data show CDR1 as SEHNR and CDR2 as FQNEAQ (reference sequence).

V gene TRBV20-1 combines with J gene TRBJ1-1, with D tentatively TRBD1 (5 bases). The CDR3 loop spans 14 amino acids. The V gene lost 6 bases and the J gene lost 6 bases, with 20 bases spanning the gap. CDR1 DFQATT and CDR2 SNEGSKA come from the germline V gene (reference sequence). CDR3 sequence reads: CSATSGGEGPEAFF. The CDR3 bases are TGCAGTGCCACCTCCGGAGGCGAGGGGCCTGAAGCTTTCTTT.

In its sample, this clonotype was seen many times. The J gene is TRBJ2-7, the V gene TRBV5-1, with TRBD2 as a possible D gene (5 bases). Between the trimmed V and J ends, which lost 4 bases and 3 bases, there was a span of 14 bases. Germline V gives CDR1 SGHRS, CDR2 YFSETQ. This CDR3 region has 14 residues. This CDR3 reads CASSPIASLYEQYF. CDR3 DNA: TGCGCCAGCAGCCCTATAGCGTCCCTCTACGAGCAGTACTTC.

This clonotype has at least ten counts. The chain is built from TRBV20-1 and TRBJ1-2; the D gene is possibly TRBD1 (5 bases). With 0 bases removed from V and 8 bases from J, the gap between germline ends came to 13 bases. The length of the CDR3 is 13 residues. Germline V gives CDR1 DFQATT, CDR2 SNEGSKA (reference sequence). CDR3 sequence: CSARDSFGGGYTF. The CDR3 DNA reads as TGCAGTGCTAGAGATTCTTTTGGGGGAGGCTACACCTTC.

The table lists this clonotype with a few counts. The rearrangement links TRBV6-1 to TRBJ1-3, with D hard to call. V lost 6 bases to trimming and J lost 10 bases, with 10 bases between them. The germline V gene has CDR1 MNHNS and CDR2 SASEGT. The CDR3 covers 11 residues. The CDR3 coding sequence is TGTGCCAGCAGGACCCAACTGACCATATATTTT. It codes for CASRTQLTIYF.

This clonotype appeared a few times. The genes are TRBV7-8 and TRBJ2-7, with D tentatively TRBD2 (7 bases). The CDR3 runs 14 residues. The V gene's germline CDR1 is SGHVS and CDR2 FQNEAQ. V was trimmed by 1 base and J by 6 bases, leaving 13 bases between them. The CDR3 sequence: CASSLERGAGEQYF. CDR3 nucleotides: TGTGCCAGCAGCTTAGAACGGGGGGCGGGCGAGCAGTACTTC.

Only one count was recorded for this clonotype. The CDR3 does not close with the conserved phenylalanine or tryptophan, likely indicating a read error. The V gene is TRBV6-2 or TRBV6-3, the J gene TRBJ2-7; D not certain. Per germline, CDR1 MNHEY and CDR2 SVGEGT. Trimming shortened V by 4 bases and J by 2 bases, and 6 bases separated the two germline ends. The CDR3 is made up of 12 amino acids. CDR3 sequence: CASSSRAYEQYL. Here the CDR3 DNA reads TGTGCCAGCAGTTCCAGAGCCTACGAGCAGTACTTG.

This clonotype was found many times. V is TRBV20-1 and J is TRBJ2-7; 9 bases are shared with TRBD2. This CDR3 contains 15 residues. The germline gives CDR1 DFQATT, CDR2 SNEGSKA (reference sequence). Unmatched junction bases numbered 9, after V lost 6 bases and J lost 0 bases. CDR3 sequence (DNA): TGCAGTGCCGTCCCATCTAGCGGGGCCTCCTACGAGCAGTACTTC. It specifies CSAVPSSGASYEQYF.

J is TRBJ2-7 and V is TRBV9; 8 bases line up with TRBD2. Germline lookup yields CDR1 SGDLS and CDR2 YYNGEE. The CDR3 loop spans 14 amino acids. Unmatched junction bases numbered 6, after V lost 4 bases and J lost 3 bases. The CDR3 loop is CASSPGGGGYEQYF. CDR3 coding DNA: TGTGCCAGCAGCCCGGGAGGGGGGGGCTACGAGCAGTACTTC.

This clonotype was seen only a few times. V and J are TRBV12-3 or TRBV12-4 and TRBJ2-7, with TRBD1 matching 8 bases. This CDR3 has 14 amino acids. V was clipped by 6 bases and J by 3 bases; unmatched bases: 7. This CDR3 is CASRVTGGGYEQYF. CDR3 sequence (DNA): TGTGCCAGCAGGGTAACAGGGGGAGGCTACGAGCAGTACTTC.